This passage covers 24 T cell receptor beta chains from one sample sequenced in a study of cytomegalovirus exposure and HLA in healthy donors. 60 Vbeta and 13 Jbeta primers were used in PCR. The table came from immunoSEQ multiplex PCR; TCRdb's copy has only in-frame clones and leaves some out. Of 200,000 to 250,000 clones in the sample, more than 85% were seen once. The sequencing sample was made of PBMCs. The receptors were sampled from a young woman in good health and CMV-seronegative.

This chain joins TRBV30 and TRBJ1-4; TRBD1 is a possible D gene (5 bases). In germline, CDR1 is GTSNPN, CDR2 SVGIG (reference sequence). The CDR3 is 12 residues long. The CDR3 reads CARAGLDEKLFF. DNA for the CDR3: TGTGCGAGGGCGGGACTGGACGAAAAACTGTTTTTT.

The chain uses TRBV27 and TRBJ2-7; tentatively, D is TRBD1 (5 bases). This CDR3 spans 14 amino acids. V lost 3 bases and J 2 bases, leaving 11 bases between the germline ends. Germline V CDR1 and CDR2: MNHEY, SMNVEV (reference sequence). The CDR3 sequence: CASSFSGQTYEQYF. The CDR3 DNA reads TGTGCCAGCAGTTTCTCAGGGCAGACCTACGAGCAGTACTTC.

The rearrangement links TRBV21-1 to TRBJ2-7; the table names TRBD2, a call not compared with the DNA. TRBV21-1 constitutes a pseudogene. The CDR3 contains 16 residues. CDR3 bases: TGTGCCAGCAGCAAAGAGGGTAGCGGGGCCGCCTACGAGCAGTACTTC. It codes for CASSKEGSGAAYEQYF.

V usage is TRBV19 and J usage is TRBJ2-7; TRBD2 agrees at 7 bases. The CDR3 has 14 residues. J lost 4 bases, V lost 6 bases, and 9 bases had no gene match. CDR1 and CDR2 from the germline V gene are LNHDA and SQIVND (reference sequence). The CDR3: CASSRGGPSYEQYF. In DNA form, the CDR3 reads TGTGCCAGTAGCCGCGGGGGTCCCTCATACGAGCAGTACTTC.

This clone was counted between two and nine times. The rearrangement links TRBV9 to TRBJ1-1, with 12 bases that match TRBD1. The junction had 2 bases not matched to a gene; V was cut back by 0 bases and J by 5 bases. CDR3 length: 15 amino acids. The germline gives CDR1 SGDLS, CDR2 YYNGEE. This CDR3 is CASSVEGQGATEAFF. CDR3 sequence (DNA): TGTGCCAGCAGCGTAGAGGGACAGGGGGCGACTGAAGCTTTCTTT.

The chain employs TRBV6-1 and TRBJ1-6, with D possibly being TRBD1 (5 bases). The V gene lost 2 bases and the J gene lost 6 bases, with 17 bases spanning the gap. Germline CDR1 and CDR2: MNHNS and SASEGT. The CDR3 spans 17 residues. CDR3: CASSEWWQGHINSPLHF. The CDR3 DNA sequence: TGTGCCAGCAGTGAATGGTGGCAGGGTCATATTAATTCACCCCTCCACTTT.

The chain joins TRBV4-1 to TRBJ1-2; 7 nucleotides line up with TRBD1. J gave up 5 bases and V 3 bases, and 6 bases lay outside the gene matches. Germline CDR1 is MGHRA and CDR2 is YSYEKL. The CDR3 length is 14 residues. The CDR3: CASSQWGTAYGYTF. The CDR3 bases are TGCGCCAGCAGCCAGTGGGGGACAGCTTATGGCTACACCTTC.

The table lists this clone with a count of one. The chain has TRBV5-6 and TRBJ1-2; TRBD1 is a possible D gene (5 bases). The CDR3 runs to 13 residues. Germline V lookup: CDR1 SGHDT, CDR2 YYEEEE. The germline V and J ends were trimmed by 6 bases and 8 bases, with 17 bases remaining between them. This chain's CDR3 is CASNTRGGFGYTF. CDR3 bases: TGTGCCAGCAACACTCGCGGGGGGTTCGGCTACACCTTC.

This sequence joins TRBV19 and TRBJ1-5; D ambiguous. The CDR3 is 16 amino acids. The V and J ends lost 3 bases and 5 bases respectively, with 17 bases between them. The V gene's germline CDR1 is LNHDA and CDR2 SQIVND (reference sequence). CDR3 residues: CASSISRAAPYQPQHF. DNA of the CDR3: TGTGCCAGTAGTATTAGTCGTGCGGCACCTTATCAGCCCCAGCATTTT. The full variable domain, rest sourced from reference TRBV19 and TRBJ1-5, is DGGITQSPKYLFRKEGQNVTLSCEQNLNHDAMYWYRQDPGQGLRLIYYSQIVNDFQKGDIAEGYSVSREKKESFPLTVTSAQKNPTAFYLCASSISRAAPYQPQHFGDGTRLSIL.

V gene TRBV25-1 combines with J gene TRBJ1-3; TRBD1 matches 9 bases. V lost 0 bases, J lost 3 bases, and 9 bases stayed unmatched. Germline V gene sequence: CDR1 MGHDK, CDR2 SYGVNS. This CDR3 comprises 18 residues. The CDR3 nucleotides read TGTGCCAGCAGTGAATATCTGGGTACAGGGGGCCATGGAAACACCATATATTTT. Translating gives CASSEYLGTGGHGNTIYF.

The J gene is TRBJ1-6, the V gene TRBV6-1, with no clear D. This CDR3 comprises 13 residues. Trimming took 4 bases from V and 8 from J, leaving 9 bases between them. Germline CDR1 MNHNS, CDR2 SASEGT. Here the CDR3 reads CASSGGSYSPLHF. The DNA of the CDR3 is TGTGCCAGCAGTGGCGGGTCCTATTCACCCCTCCACTTT.

J is TRBJ2-2 and V is TRBV19; the match to TRBD2 covers 8 bases. V lost 9 bases and J lost 0; bases outside the gene matches: 6. CDR1 LNHDA and CDR2 SQIVND come from the germline V gene (reference sequence). There are 15 residues in the CDR3. The CDR3 is CASTVAGSNTGELFF. CDR3 DNA sequence: TGTGCCAGCACTGTAGCGGGATCGAACACCGGGGAGCTGTTTTTT. Full variable domain (outside the CDR3, taken from reference TRBV19 and TRBJ2-2): DGGITQSPKYLFRKEGQNVTLSCEQNLNHDAMYWYRQDPGQGLRLIYYSQIVNDFQKGDIAEGYSVSREKKESFPLTVTSAQKNPTAFYLCASTVAGSNTGELFFGEGSRLTVL.

The chain is built from TRBV7-2 and TRBJ2-3; TRBD1 aligns across 8 bases. This CDR3 contains 13 residues. After removal of 3 bases from V and 5 bases from J, the junction contained 1 base not matched to a gene. The germline gives CDR1 SGHTA, CDR2 FQGNSA. The CDR3 nucleotides read TGTGCCAGCAGCTTGGACAGGGAAGATACGCAGTATTTT. It codes for CASSLDREDTQYF.

The chain has TRBV4-3 and TRBJ1-1; unclear D gene. This CDR3 region has 15 residues. Germline values: CDR1 LGHNA, CDR2 YSLEER. V was cut by 4 bases and J by 0 bases, with 12 bases left in between. The CDR3 DNA follows: TGCGCCAGCAGCCCTTGGAGGGCAATGAACACTGAAGCTTTCTTT. Translated: CASSPWRAMNTEAFF.

Regarding this clone: At one end the junction does not follow the germline gene, possibly because of a read error. The V and J genes are TRBV7-9 and TRBJ1-2, with TRBD1 matching 12 bases. Germline CDR1 is SEHNR and CDR2 is FQNEAQ (reference sequence). CDR3 length: 15 residues. CDR3 in amino acids: CSSSLEGQGANGYTF. CDR3 in DNA: TGTTCCAGCAGCTTAGAGGGACAGGGGGCTAATGGCTACACCTTC.

The V call is TRBV2, the J call TRBJ2-7; tentative D call: TRBD1 (6 bases). The V and J ends lost 5 bases and 3 bases respectively, with 11 bases between them. The CDR3 runs to 13 residues. The germline V gene has CDR1 SNHLY and CDR2 FYNNEI. The CDR3 loop reads CASSLDSYYEQYF. CDR3 bases: TGTGCCAGCAGTCTGGACAGCTACTACGAGCAGTACTTC.

The chain combines TRBV2 with TRBJ2-5, with a possible D match to TRBD1 (5 bases). CDR3 length: 13 residues. The germline V gene has CDR1 SNHLY and CDR2 FYNNEI. V lost 6 bases, J lost 10 bases, and 18 bases lay in between. The CDR3 reads CASRPQDGVGQYF. The CDR3, as DNA: TGTGCCAGCAGACCACAGGATGGGGTTGGCCAGTACTTC.

This clone was observed once. The chain employs TRBV7-9 and TRBJ2-1; D ambiguous. The CDR3 sequence is 11 residues long. Trimming shortened V by 5 bases and J by 8 bases, and 7 bases separated the two germline ends. Per the germline V gene, CDR1 is SEHNR and CDR2 is FQNEAQ (reference sequence). The chain's CDR3 is CASSPPDEQFF. The CDR3 nucleotides read TGTGCCAGCAGCCCTCCAGATGAGCAGTTCTTC.

The chain couples TRBV15 to TRBJ1-5; a possible D gene is TRBD1 (5 bases). CDR3 length: 12 amino acids. V was cut by 6 bases and J by 7 bases, with 10 bases left in between. In germline, CDR1 is LNHNV, CDR2 YYDKDF (reference sequence). This CDR3 reads CATSLGGQPQHF. CDR3 in DNA: TGTGCCACCAGTCTTGGGGGGCAGCCCCAGCATTTT.

This clone is a singleton in its sample. This rearrangement joins TRBV30 to TRBJ2-1; tentative D call: TRBD2 (6 bases). V was clipped by 3 bases and J by 8 bases, with 17 bases between them. From germline, CDR1 is GTSNPN and CDR2 SVGIG (reference sequence). The CDR3 totals 14 residues. The CDR3 DNA sequence: TGTGCCTGGAGCTGGGGGGACGTAGGGGATGAGCAGTTCTTC. Its protein product is CAWSWGDVGDEQFF. Full variable domain (missing parts from reference TRBV30 and TRBJ2-1): SQTIHQWPATLVQPVGSPLSLECTVEGTSNPNLYWYRQAAGRGLQLLFYSVGIGQISSEVPQNLSASRPQDRQFILSSKKLLLSDSGFYLCAWSWGDVGDEQFFGPGTRLTVL.

The gene calls are TRBV18 and TRBJ2-5; maybe TRBD2 (6 bases). The CDR3 has 14 amino acids. The germline V gene encodes CDR1 KGHSH and CDR2 LQKENI. Trimming took off 4 bases at V and 4 bases at J, with 13 bases between the two ends. CDR3 nucleotide sequence: TGTGCCAGCTCACACGGGAGTTCGGGAGAGACCCAGTACTTC. Protein: CASSHGSSGETQYF.

This chain connects TRBV7-6 to TRBJ2-5, with 16 nucleotides matching TRBD2. Per germline, CDR1 SGHVS and CDR2 FNYEAQ. CDR3 length: 18 residues. The V segment lost 3 bases and the J segment 3 bases; nucleotides outside the gene matches: 7. CDR3 sequence: CASSFWGTSGGAEETQYF. DNA of the CDR3: TGTGCCAGCAGCTTTTGGGGGACTAGCGGGGGGGCCGAAGAGACCCAGTACTTC.

CDR3: CASSISSGSGEQYF. The CDR3 DNA reads TGTGCCAGTAGTATATCCAGCGGGAGTGGCGAGCAGTACTTC. This chain links TRBV19 with TRBJ2-7; 8 bases fit TRBD2. The CDR3 sequence is 14 residues long. Germline V gene lookup returns CDR1 LNHDA and CDR2 SQIVND (reference sequence). With 2 bases clipped from V and 6 bases from J, the junction kept 6 bases outside the gene matches.

The chain links TRBV21-1 to TRBJ1-2; no check of the table's D call, TRBD1, against the DNA was made. TRBV21-1 is listed as a pseudogene. CDR3 size: 14 residues. The chain's CDR3 is CASRPRTGSYGYTF. CDR3 bases: TGTGCCAGCAGGCCCAGAACAGGGTCCTATGGCTACACCTTC.